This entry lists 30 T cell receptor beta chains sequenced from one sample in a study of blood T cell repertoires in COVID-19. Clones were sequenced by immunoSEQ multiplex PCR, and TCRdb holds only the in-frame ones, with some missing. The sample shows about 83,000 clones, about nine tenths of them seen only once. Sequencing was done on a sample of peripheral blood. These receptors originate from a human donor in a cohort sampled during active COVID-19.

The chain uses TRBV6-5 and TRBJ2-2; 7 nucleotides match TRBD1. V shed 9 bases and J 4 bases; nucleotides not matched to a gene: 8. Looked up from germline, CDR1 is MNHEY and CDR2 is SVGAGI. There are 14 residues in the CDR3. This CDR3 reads CASRRQGGTGELFF. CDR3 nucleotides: TGTGCCAGTAGAAGACAGGGCGGCACCGGGGAGCTGTTTTTT.

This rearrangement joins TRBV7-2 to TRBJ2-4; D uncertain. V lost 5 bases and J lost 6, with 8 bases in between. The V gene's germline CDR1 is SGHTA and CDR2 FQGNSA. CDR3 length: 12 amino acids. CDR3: CASSPDTNIQYF. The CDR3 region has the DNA TGTGCCAGCAGCCCAGACACAAACATTCAGTACTTC.

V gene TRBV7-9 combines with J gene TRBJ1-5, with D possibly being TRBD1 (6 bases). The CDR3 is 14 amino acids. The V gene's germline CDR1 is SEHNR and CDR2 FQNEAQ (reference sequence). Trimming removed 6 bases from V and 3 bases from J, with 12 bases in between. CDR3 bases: TGTGCCAGCAGTCCAGGGGACACCAATCAGCCCCAGCATTTT. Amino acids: CASSPGDTNQPQHF.

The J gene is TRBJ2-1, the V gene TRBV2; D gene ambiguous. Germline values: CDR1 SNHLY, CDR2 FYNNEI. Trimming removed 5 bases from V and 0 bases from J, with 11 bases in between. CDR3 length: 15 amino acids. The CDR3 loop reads CASSLGDLSYNEQFF. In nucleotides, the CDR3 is TGTGCCAGCAGTTTAGGAGACCTCTCCTACAATGAGCAGTTCTTC.

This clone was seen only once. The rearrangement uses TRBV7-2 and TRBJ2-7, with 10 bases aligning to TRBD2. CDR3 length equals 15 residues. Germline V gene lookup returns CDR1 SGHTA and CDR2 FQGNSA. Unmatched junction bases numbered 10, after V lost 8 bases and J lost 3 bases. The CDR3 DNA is TGTGCCAGCGGACTAGCGGCAGGAGGCTACTACGAGCAGTACTTC. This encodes CASGLAAGGYYEQYF.

CDR3 loop: CASSRGQTDTQYF. In DNA, the CDR3 is TGTGCCAGCAGCCGCGGACAGACAGATACGCAGTATTTT. The chain couples TRBV3-1 (or the pseudogene TRBV3-2) to TRBJ2-3; D might be TRBD1 (6 bases). This CDR3 spans 13 amino acids. V lost 4 bases and J 3 bases, leaving 8 bases between the germline ends. Germline loops: CDR1 LGHDT, CDR2 YNNKEL (reference sequence).

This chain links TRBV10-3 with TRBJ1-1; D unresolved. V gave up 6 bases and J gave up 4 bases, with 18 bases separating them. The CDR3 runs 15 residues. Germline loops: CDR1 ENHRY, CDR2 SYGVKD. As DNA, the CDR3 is TGTGCCATCAGCCGGACCGATCGAGAGGGCACTGAAGCTTTCTTT. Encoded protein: CAISRTDREGTEAFF.

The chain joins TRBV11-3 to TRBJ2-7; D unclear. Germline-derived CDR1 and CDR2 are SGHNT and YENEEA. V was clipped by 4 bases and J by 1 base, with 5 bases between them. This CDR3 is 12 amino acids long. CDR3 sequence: CASSSVSYEQYF. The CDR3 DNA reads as TGTGCCAGCAGCTCAGTGTCCTACGAGCAGTACTTC.

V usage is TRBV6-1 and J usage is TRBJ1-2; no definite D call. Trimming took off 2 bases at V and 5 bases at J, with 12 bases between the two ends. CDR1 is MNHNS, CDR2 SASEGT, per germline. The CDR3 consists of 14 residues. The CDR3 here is CASSERTDLYGYTF. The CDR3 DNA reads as TGTGCCAGCAGTGAAAGGACTGACTTATATGGCTACACCTTC.

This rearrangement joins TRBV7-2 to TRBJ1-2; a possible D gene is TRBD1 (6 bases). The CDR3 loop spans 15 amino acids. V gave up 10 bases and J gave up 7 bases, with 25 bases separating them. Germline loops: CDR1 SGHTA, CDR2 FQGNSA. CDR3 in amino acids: CAIQRGSGVLGGYTF. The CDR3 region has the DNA TGTGCCATCCAAAGGGGGTCAGGGGTATTGGGTGGCTACACCTTC.

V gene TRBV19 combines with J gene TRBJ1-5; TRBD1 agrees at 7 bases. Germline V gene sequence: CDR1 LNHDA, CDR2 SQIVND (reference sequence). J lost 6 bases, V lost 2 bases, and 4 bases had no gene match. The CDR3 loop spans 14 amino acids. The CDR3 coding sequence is TGTGCCAGTAGTATATACAGGGGAGGTCAGCCCCAGCATTTT. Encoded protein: CASSIYRGGQPQHF.

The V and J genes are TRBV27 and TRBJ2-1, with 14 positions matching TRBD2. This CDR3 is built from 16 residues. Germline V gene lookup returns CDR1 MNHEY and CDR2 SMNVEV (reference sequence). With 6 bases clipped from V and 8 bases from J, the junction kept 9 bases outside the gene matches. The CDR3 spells CASRGLAGVGSYEQFF. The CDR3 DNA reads TGTGCCAGCAGGGGACTAGCGGGAGTAGGTTCATATGAGCAGTTCTTC.

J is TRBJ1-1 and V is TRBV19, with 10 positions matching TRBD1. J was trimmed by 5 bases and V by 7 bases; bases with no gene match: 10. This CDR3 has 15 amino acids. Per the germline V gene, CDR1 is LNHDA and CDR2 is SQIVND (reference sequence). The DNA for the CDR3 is TGTGCCAGTATGCCCCGGGACAGGGGCTCTACTGAAGCTTTCTTT. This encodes CASMPRDRGSTEAFF.

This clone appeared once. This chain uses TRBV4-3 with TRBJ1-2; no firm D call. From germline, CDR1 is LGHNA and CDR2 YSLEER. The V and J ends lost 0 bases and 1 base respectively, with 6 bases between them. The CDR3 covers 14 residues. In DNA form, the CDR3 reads TGCGCCAGCAGCCAAGACCAGATTAACTATGGCTACACCTTC. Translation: CASSQDQINYGYTF.

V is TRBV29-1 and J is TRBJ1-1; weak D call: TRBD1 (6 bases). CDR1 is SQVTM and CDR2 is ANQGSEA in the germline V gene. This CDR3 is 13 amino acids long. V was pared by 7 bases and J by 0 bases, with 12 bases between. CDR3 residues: CSGRTGLNTEAFF. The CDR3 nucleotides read TGCAGCGGGCGTACAGGGTTGAACACTGAAGCTTTCTTT.

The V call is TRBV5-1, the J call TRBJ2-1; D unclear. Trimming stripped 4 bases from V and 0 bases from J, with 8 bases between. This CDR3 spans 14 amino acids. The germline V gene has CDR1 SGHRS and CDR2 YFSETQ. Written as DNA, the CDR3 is TGCGCCAGCAGCCCCCCCAGCTCCTACAATGAGCAGTTCTTC. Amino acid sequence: CASSPPSSYNEQFF.

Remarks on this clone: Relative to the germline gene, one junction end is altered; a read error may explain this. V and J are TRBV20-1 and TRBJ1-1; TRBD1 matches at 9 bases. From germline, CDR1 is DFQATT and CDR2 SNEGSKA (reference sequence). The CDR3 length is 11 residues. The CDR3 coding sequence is TGCAGCGCTACAGGGGGCTCTGAAGCTTTCTTT. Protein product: CSATGGSEAFF.

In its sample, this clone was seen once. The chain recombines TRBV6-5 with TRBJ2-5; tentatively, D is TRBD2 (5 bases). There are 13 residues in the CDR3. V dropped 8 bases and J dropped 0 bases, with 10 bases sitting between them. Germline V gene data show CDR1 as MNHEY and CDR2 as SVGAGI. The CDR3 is CASGRGHQETQYF. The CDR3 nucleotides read TGTGCCAGCGGACGAGGGCACCAAGAGACCCAGTACTTC.

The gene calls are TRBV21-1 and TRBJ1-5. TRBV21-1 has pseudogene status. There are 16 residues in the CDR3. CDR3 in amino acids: CASSKRDWDWLQPQHF. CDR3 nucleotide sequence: TGTGCCAGCAGCAAAAGGGATTGGGACTGGCTGCAGCCCCAGCATTTT.

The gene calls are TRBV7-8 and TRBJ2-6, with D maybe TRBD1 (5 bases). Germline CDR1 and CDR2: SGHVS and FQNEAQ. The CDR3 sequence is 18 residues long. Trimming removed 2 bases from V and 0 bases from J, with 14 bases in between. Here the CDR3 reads CASSLRTKMSSGANVLTF. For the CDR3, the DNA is TGTGCCAGCAGCTTACGGACAAAAATGAGCTCTGGGGCCAACGTCCTGACTTTC. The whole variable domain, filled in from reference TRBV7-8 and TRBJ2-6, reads GAGVSQSPRYKVAKRGQDVALRCDPISGHVSLFWYQQALGQGPEFLTYFQNEAQLDKSGLPSDRFFAERPEGSVSTLKIQRTQQEDSAVYLCASSLRTKMSSGANVLTFGAGSRLTVL.

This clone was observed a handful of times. The DNA for the CDR3 is TGTGCCAGCAGCTTCCAGGGCTACGAGCAGTACTTC. Translation gives CASSFQGYEQYF. This rearrangement joins TRBV5-4 to TRBJ2-7, with D perhaps matching TRBD1 (5 bases). V lost 2 bases and J lost 3, with 6 bases in between. There are 12 residues in the CDR3. Germline loops: CDR1 SGHNT, CDR2 YYREEE (reference sequence). Looking up the rest from reference TRBV5-4 and TRBJ2-7 gives the full variable domain: ETGVTQSPTHLIKTRGQQVTLRCSSQSGHNTVSWYQQALGQGPQFIFQYYREEENGRGNFPPRFSGLQFPNYSSELNVNALELDDSALYLCASSFQGYEQYFGPGTRLTVT.

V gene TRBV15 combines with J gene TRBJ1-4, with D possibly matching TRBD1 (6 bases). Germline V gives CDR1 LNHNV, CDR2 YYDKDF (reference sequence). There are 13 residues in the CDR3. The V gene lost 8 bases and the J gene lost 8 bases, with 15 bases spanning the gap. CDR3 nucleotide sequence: TGTGCCACCCAAGTTAGGGGGATCGAAAAACTGTTTTTT. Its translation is CATQVRGIEKLFF.

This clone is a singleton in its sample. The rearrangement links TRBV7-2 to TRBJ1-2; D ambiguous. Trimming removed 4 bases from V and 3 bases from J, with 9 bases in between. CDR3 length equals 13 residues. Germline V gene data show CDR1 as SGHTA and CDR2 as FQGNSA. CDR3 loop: CASSSREYYGYTF. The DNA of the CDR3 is TGTGCCAGCAGCTCCCGGGAGTACTATGGCTACACCTTC.

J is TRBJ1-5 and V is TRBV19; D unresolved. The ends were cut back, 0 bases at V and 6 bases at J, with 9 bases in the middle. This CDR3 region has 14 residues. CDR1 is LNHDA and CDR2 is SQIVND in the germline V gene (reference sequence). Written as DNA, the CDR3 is TGTGCCAGTAGTATAGAGACATCCCGTCAGCCCCAGCATTTT. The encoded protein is CASSIETSRQPQHF.

CDR3 loop: CSVGQGYEKLFF. CDR3 nucleotides: TGCAGCGTGGGACAGGGATATGAAAAACTGTTTTTT. The genes are TRBV29-1 and TRBJ1-4; 9 nucleotides align to TRBD1. V lost 6 bases to trimming and J lost 6 bases; unmatched junction nucleotides: 2. The CDR3 is 12 amino acids. Germline V gives CDR1 SQVTM, CDR2 ANQGSEA.

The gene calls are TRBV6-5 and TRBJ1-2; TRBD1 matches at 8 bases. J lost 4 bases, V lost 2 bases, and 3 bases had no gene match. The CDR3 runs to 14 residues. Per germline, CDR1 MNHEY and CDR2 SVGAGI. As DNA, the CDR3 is TGTGCCAGCAGTTACCACAGGGGGGGCTATGGCTACACCTTC. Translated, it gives CASSYHRGGYGYTF.

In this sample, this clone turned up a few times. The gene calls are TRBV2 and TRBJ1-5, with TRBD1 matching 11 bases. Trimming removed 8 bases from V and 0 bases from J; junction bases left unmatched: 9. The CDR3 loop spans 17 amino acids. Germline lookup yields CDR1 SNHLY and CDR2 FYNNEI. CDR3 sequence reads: CASGGQGATYSNQPQHF. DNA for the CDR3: TGTGCCAGCGGAGGACAGGGGGCTACTTATAGCAATCAGCCCCAGCATTTT.

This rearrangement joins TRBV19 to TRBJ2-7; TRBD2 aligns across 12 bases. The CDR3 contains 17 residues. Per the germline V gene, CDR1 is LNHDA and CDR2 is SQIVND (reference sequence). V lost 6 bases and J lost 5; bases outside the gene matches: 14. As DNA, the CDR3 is TGTGCCAGTAGCAACCCCCGTTGGACTAGCGGGAACAACGAGCAGTACTTC. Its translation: CASSNPRWTSGNNEQYF.

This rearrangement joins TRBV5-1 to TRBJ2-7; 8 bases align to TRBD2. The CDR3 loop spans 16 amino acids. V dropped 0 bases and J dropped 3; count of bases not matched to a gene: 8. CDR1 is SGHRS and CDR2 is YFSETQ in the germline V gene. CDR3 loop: CASSLEAGGRLYEQYF. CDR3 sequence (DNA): TGCGCCAGCAGCTTGGAGGCGGGAGGCCGACTCTACGAGCAGTACTTC.

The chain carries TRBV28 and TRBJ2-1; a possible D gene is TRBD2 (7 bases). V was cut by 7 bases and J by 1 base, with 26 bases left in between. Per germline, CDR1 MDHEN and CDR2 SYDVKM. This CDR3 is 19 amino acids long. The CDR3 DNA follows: TGTGCCAGCAACAGGGATAAGGGAGGGCCTATTTCGTCCTACAATGAGCAGTTCTTC. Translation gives CASNRDKGGPISSYNEQFF.